This TCR beta chain was found in a study of blood T cell repertoires in COVID-19. V was pared by 6 bases and J by 0 bases, with 9 bases between. This CDR3 has 13 residues. Looked up from germline, CDR1 is SNHLY and CDR2 is FYNNEI. Generated by immunoSEQ multiplex PCR, the TCRdb table keeps only in-frame clones and is missing some. The sample has 150,000 to 200,000 clones; 70% to 90% are singletons. The source material was peripheral blood. The sequence came from a man aged 45-65 years with active or convalescent COVID-19. V gene TRBV2 combines with J gene TRBJ2-7; a weak D match, TRBD1 (5 bases). CDR3 region: CASRIRVSYEQYF. As DNA, the CDR3 is TGTGCCAGCAGAATCAGGGTCTCCTACGAGCAGTACTTC. The variable domain in full, with the rest retrieved from reference TRBV2 and TRBJ2-7, is EPEVTQTPSHQVTQMGQEVILRCVPISNHLYFYWYRQILGQKVEFLVSFYNNEISEKSEIFDDQFSVERPDGSNFTLKIRSTKLEDSAMYFCASRIRVSYEQYFGPGTRLTVT.